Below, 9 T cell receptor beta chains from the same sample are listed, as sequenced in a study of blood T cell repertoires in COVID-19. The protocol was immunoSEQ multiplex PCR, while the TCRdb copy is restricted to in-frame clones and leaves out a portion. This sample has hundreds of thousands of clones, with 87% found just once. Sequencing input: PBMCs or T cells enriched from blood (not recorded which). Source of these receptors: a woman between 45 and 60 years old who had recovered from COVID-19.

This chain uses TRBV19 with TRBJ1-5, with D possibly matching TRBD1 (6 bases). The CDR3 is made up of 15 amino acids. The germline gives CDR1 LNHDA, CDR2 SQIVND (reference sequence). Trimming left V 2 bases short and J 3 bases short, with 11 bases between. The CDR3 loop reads CASSINQGFNQPQHF. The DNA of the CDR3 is TGTGCCAGTAGTATAAACCAGGGGTTCAATCAGCCCCAGCATTTT.

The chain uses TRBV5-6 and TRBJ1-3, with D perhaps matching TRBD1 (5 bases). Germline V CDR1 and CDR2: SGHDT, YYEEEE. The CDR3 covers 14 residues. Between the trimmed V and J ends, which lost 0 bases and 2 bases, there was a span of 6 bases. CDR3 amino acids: CASSLAGAGNTIYF. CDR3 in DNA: TGTGCCAGCAGCTTGGCGGGGGCTGGAAACACCATATATTTT.

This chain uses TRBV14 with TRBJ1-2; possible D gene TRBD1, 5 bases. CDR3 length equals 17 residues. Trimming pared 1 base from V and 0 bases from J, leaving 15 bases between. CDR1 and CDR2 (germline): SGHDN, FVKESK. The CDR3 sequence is CASSQVRGKKANYGYTF. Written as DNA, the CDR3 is TGTGCCAGCAGCCAAGTGCGGGGGAAGAAAGCTAACTATGGCTACACCTTC.

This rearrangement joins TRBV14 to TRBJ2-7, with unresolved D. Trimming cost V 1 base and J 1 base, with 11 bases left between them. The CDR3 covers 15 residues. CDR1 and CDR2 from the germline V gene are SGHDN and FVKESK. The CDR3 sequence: CASSQGQFPSYEQYF. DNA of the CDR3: TGTGCCAGCAGCCAAGGTCAGTTTCCTTCCTACGAGCAGTACTTC.

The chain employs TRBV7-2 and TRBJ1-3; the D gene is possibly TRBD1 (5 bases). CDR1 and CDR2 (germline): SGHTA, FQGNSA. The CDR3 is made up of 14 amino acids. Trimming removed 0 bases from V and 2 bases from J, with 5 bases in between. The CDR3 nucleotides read TGTGCCAGCAGCTTAGCCAGGGCTGGAAACACCATATATTTT. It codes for CASSLARAGNTIYF.

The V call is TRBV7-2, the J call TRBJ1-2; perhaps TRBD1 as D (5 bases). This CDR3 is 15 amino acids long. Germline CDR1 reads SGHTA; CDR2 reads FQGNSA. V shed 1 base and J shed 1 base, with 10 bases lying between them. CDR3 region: CASSLDGGINYGYTF. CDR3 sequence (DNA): TGTGCCAGCAGCTTAGACGGGGGGATTAACTATGGCTACACCTTC.

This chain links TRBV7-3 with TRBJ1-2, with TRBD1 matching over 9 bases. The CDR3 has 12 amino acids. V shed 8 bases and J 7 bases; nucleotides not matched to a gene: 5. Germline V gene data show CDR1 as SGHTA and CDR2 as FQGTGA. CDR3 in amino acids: CASGGTGFGYTF. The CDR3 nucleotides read TGTGCCAGCGGAGGGACAGGGTTTGGCTACACCTTC.

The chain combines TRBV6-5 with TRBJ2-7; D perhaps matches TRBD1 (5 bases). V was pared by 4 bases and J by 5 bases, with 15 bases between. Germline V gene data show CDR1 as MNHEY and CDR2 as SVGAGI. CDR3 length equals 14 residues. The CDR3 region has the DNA TGTGCCAGCAGTTCCCGCAGGGAACGAGACGAGCAGTACTTC. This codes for CASSSRRERDEQYF.

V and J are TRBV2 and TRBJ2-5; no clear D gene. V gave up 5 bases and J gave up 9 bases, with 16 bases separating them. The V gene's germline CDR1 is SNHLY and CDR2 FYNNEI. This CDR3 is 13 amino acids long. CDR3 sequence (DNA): TGTGCCAGCAGTTATGAGACTGTTCCATCCCAGTACTTC. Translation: CASSYETVPSQYF.